This TCR beta chain was observed in a study of control samples from healthy donors and cancer patients. Germline V gene lookup returns CDR1 SGHTA and CDR2 FQGNSA. There are 12 residues in the CDR3. V gave up 5 bases and J gave up 5 bases; unmatched junction bases: 1. The protocol was immunoSEQ multiplex PCR, while the TCRdb copy is restricted to in-frame clones and leaves out a portion. The sample has 20,000 to 30,000 clones, more than 75% seen once. The sample taken for sequencing was PBMCs. This clonotype was obtained from a middle-aged man with lung cancer. The rearrangement uses TRBV7-2 and TRBJ2-5; TRBD2 agrees at 8 bases. CDR3 nucleotide sequence: TGTGCCAGCAGCCCTAGCGGGGAGACCCAGTACTTC. Encoded protein: CASSPSGETQYF.